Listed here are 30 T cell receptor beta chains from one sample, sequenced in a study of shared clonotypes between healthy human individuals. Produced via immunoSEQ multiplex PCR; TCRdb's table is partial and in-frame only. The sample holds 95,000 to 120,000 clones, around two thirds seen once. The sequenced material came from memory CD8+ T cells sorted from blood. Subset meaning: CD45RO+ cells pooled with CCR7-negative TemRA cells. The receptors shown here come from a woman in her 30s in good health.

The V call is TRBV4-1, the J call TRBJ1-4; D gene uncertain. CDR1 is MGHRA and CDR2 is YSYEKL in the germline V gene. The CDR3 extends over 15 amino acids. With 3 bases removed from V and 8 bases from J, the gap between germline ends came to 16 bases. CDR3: CASSHTRRRREKLFF. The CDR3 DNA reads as TGCGCCAGCAGCCACACCAGGCGCAGGAGGGAAAAACTGTTTTTT.

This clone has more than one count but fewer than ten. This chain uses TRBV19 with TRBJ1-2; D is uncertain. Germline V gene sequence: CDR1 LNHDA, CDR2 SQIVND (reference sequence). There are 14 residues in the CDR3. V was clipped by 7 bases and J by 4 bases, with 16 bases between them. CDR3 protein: CASTVGGLLYGYTF. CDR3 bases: TGTGCCAGTACGGTAGGAGGGTTACTCTATGGCTACACCTTC.

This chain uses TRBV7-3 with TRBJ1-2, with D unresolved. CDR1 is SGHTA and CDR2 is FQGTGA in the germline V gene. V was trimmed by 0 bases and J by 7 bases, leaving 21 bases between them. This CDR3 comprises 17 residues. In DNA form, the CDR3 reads TGTGCCAGCAGCTTAACGTCGGTGCGGGATTCGGGTTTTGGCTACACCTTC. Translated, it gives CASSLTSVRDSGFGYTF.

The CDR3 loop is CASSRIPPQYNEQFF. CDR3 DNA: TGTGCCAGCAGTCGTATCCCCCCCCAATACAATGAGCAGTTCTTC. This chain joins TRBV27 and TRBJ2-1; D is undetermined. Trimming shortened V by 5 bases and J by 4 bases, and 15 bases separated the two germline ends. Germline lookup yields CDR1 MNHEY and CDR2 SMNVEV (reference sequence). The CDR3 has 15 amino acids.

The CDR3 here is CSTITEAEAFF. DNA of the CDR3: TGCAGTACCATCACGGAGGCTGAAGCTTTCTTT. The V call is TRBV20-1, the J call TRBJ1-1, with D uncertain. The CDR3 length is 11 residues. Germline V CDR1 and CDR2: DFQATT, SNEGSKA (reference sequence). Trimming took off 8 bases at V and 6 bases at J, with 13 bases between the two ends.

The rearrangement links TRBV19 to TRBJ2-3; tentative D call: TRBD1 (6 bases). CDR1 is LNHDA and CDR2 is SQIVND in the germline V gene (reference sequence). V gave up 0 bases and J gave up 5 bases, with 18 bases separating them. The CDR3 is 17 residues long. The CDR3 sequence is CASSIDRQAQRGDTQYF. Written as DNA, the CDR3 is TGTGCCAGTAGTATAGACCGACAGGCCCAAAGGGGAGATACGCAGTATTTT.

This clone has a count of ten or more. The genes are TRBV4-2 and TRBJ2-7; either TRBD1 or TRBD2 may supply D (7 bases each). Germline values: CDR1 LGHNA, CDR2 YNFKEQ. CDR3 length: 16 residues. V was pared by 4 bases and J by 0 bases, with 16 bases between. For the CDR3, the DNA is TGTGCCAGCAGCCCCAGGGGGGGGGATTCCTCCTACGAGCAGTACTTC. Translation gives CASSPRGGDSSYEQYF.

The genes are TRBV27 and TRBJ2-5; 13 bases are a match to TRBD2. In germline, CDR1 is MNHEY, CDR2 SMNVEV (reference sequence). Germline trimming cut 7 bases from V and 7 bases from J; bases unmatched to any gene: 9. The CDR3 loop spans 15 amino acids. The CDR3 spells CASTVGTSGMGTQYF. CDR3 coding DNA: TGTGCCAGCACCGTCGGGACTAGCGGGATGGGGACCCAGTACTTC.

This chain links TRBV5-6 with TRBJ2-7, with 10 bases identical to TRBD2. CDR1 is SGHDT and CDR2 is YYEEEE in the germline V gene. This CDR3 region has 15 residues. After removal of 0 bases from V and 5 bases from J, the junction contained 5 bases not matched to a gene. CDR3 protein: CASSLGSGRYHEQYF. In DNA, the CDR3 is TGTGCCAGCAGCTTGGGTAGCGGGAGGTATCACGAGCAGTACTTC.

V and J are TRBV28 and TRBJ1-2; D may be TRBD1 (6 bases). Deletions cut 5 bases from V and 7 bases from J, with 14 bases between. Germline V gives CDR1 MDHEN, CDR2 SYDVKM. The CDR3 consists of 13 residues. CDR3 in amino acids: CASSPDSPPGYTF. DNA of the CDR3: TGTGCCAGCAGTCCGGACAGCCCCCCTGGCTACACCTTC.

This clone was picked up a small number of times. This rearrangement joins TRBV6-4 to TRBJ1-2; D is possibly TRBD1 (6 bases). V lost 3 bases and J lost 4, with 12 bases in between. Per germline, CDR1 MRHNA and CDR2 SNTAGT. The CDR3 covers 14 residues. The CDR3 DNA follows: TGTGCCAGCAGTGATGGACAGAGCAGCTATGGCTACACCTTC. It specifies CASSDGQSSYGYTF.

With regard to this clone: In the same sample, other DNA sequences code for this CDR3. The CDR3 protein is CASSLGRDPYEQYF. Here the CDR3 DNA reads TGTGCCAGCAGCTTAGGCAGGGATCCCTACGAGCAGTACTTC. V gene TRBV7-9 combines with J gene TRBJ2-7; tentatively, D is TRBD1 (5 bases). The V end lost 1 base, the J end lost 2 bases, and 9 bases lay between the germline ends. CDR1 is SEHNR and CDR2 is FQNEAQ in the germline V gene (reference sequence). This CDR3 has 14 amino acids.

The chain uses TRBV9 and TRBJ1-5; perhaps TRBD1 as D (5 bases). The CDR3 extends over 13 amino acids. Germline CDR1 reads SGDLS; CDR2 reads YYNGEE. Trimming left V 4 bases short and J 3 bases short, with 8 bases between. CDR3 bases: TGTGCCAGCAGCTCAGGGCACAATCAGCCCCAGCATTTT. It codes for CASSSGHNQPQHF.

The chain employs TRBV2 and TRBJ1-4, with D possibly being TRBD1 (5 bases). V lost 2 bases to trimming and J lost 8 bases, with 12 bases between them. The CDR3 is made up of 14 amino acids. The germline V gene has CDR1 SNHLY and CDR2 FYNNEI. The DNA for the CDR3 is TGTGCCAGCAGTGAATCCAGGGAGGTCGAAAAACTGTTTTTT. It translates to CASSESREVEKLFF.

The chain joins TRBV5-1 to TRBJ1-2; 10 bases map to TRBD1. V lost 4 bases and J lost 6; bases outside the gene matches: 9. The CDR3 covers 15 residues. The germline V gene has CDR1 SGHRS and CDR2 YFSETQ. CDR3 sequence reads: CASSPLPGQGHGYTF. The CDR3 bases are TGCGCCAGCAGCCCCCTCCCGGGACAGGGGCATGGCTACACCTTC.

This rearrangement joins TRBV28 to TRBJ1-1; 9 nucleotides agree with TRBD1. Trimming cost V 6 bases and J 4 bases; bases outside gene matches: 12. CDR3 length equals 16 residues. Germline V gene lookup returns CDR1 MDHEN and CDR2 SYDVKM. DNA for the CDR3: TGTGCCAGCAGATATGGACAGGGGCTAGTGATCACTGAAGCTTTCTTT. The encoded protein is CASRYGQGLVITEAFF.

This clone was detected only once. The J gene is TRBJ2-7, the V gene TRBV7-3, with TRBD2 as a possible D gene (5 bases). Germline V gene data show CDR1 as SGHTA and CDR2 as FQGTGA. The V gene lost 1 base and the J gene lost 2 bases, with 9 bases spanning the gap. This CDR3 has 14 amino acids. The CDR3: CASSLKSGTYEQYF. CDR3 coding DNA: TGTGCCAGCAGCTTAAAGAGCGGTACCTACGAGCAGTACTTC.

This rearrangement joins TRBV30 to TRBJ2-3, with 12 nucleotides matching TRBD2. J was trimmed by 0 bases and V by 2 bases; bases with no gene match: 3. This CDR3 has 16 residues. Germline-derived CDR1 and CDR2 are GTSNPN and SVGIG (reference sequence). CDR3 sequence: CAWSLGTSGSTDTQYF. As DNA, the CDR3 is TGTGCCTGGAGTTTAGGGACTAGCGGGAGCACAGATACGCAGTATTTT.

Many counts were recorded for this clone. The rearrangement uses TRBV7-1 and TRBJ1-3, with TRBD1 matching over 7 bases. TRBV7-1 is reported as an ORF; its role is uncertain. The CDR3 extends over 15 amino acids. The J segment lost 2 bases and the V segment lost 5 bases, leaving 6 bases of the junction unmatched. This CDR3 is CASSNHRGTGNTIYF. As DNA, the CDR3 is TGTGCCAGCAGCAACCACAGGGGAACTGGAAACACCATATATTTT.

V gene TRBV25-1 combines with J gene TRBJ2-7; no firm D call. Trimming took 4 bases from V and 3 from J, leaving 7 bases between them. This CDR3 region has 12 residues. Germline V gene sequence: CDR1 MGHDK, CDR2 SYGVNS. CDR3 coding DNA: TGTGCCAGCAGTGTTAACAGCTACGAGCAGTACTTC. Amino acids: CASSVNSYEQYF.

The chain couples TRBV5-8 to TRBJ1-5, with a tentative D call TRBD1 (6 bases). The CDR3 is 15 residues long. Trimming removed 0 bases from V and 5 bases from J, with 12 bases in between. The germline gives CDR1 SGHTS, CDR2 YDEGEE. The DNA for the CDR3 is TGTGCCAGCAGCTTGGGGACAGCGAGCGATCAGCCCCAGCATTTT. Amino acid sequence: CASSLGTASDQPQHF. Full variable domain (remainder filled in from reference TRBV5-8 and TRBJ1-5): EAGVTQSPTHLIKTRGQQATLRCSPISGHTSVYWYQQALGLGLQFLLWYDEGEERNRGNFPPRFSGRQFPNYSSELNVNALELEDSALYLCASSLGTASDQPQHFGDGTRLSIL.

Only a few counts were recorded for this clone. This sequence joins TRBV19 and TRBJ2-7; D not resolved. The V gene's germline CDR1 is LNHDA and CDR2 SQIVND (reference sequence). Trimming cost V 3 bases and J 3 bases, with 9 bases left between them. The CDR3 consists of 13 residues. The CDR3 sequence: CASSMIGDYEQYF. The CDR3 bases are TGTGCCAGTAGTATGATTGGGGACTACGAGCAGTACTTC.

As DNA, the CDR3 is TGTGCCAGCAGCTCTTCTGCTGGGGCGCTGGTGGGTGGCTACACCTTC. Translated: CASSSSAGALVGGYTF. The gene calls are TRBV7-6 and TRBJ1-2; D may be TRBD1 (5 bases). The CDR3 has 16 residues. The V end was cut by 4 bases, the J end by 7 bases, with 22 bases between. Germline values: CDR1 SGHVS, CDR2 FNYEAQ.

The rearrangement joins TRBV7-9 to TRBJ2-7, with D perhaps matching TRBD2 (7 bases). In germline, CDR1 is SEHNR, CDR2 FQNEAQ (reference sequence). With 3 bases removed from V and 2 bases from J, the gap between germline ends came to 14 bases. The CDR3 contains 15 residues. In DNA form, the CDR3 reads TGTGCCAGCAGCTTGGGGGGGCCTGGCACCTACGAGCAGTACTTC. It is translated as CASSLGGPGTYEQYF.

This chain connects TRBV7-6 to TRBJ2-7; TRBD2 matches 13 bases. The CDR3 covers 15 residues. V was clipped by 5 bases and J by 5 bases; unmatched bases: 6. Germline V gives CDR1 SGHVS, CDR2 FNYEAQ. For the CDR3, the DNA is TGTGCCAGCAGCAAGGGACTAGCGGGACCCCACGAGCAGTACTTC. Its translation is CASSKGLAGPHEQYF.

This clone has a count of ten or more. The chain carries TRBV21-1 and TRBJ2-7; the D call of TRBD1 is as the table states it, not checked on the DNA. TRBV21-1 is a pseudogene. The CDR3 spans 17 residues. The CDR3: CASSNFYRVSRAGEQYF. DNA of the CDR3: TGTGCCAGCAGCAACTTTTACAGGGTTTCGAGGGCCGGAGAGCAGTACTTC.

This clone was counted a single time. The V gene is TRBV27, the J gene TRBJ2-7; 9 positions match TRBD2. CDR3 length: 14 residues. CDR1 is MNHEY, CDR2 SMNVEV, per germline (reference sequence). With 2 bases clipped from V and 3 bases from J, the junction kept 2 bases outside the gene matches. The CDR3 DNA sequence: TGTGCCAGCAGTTTAATTAGCGGGAGCTACGAGCAGTACTTC. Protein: CASSLISGSYEQYF.

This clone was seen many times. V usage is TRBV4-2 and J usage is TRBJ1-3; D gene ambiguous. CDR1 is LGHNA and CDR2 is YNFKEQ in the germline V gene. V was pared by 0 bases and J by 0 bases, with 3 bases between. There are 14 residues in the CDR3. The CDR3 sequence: CASSQEDSGNTIYF. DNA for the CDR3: TGTGCCAGCAGCCAAGAAGACTCTGGAAACACCATATATTTT.

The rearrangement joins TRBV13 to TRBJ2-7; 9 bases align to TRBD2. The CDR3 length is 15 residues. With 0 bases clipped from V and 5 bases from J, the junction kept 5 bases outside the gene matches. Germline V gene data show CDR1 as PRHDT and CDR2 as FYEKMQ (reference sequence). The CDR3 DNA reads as TGTGCCAGCAGCTTAGGCCTAGCGGGACTGCACGAGCAGTACTTC. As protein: CASSLGLAGLHEQYF.

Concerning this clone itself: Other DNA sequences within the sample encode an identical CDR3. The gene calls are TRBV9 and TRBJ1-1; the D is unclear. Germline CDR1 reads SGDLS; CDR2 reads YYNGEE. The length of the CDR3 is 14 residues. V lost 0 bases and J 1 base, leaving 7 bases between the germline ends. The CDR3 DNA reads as TGTGCCAGCAGCGTAGCGTGGGGGAACACTGAAGCTTTCTTT. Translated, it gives CASSVAWGNTEAFF.